This T cell receptor (beta chain) was captured in a study of CD8+ T cells in alopecia areata. The wider study: Tofacitinib ran 6 to 18 months, followed by 6 months off drug. Study-wide results and caveats: Uncertain still, given a single nonresponder, is whether baseline CD8+ expansion links to response. A great number of expanded lesional clones endured in scalp and blood during tofacitinib. Scalp clonality, together with expanded CD8+ clones among the top 100, fell significantly with tofacitinib.

Concerning this clone itself: Its antigen remains unidentified.

The CDR3 totals 13 residues. The germline V gene has CDR1 GTSNPN and CDR2 SVGIG (reference sequence). The germline V and J ends were trimmed by 0 bases and 6 bases, with 11 bases remaining between them. In each case, RNA was isolated and then reverse transcribed into cDNA as the sequencing template. Using immunoSEQ multiplex PCR, the repertoire was profiled, and TCRdb retains in-frame clones only, with some absent. Of 150,000 to 200,000 clones listed, about 60% are singletons. Stated treatment: oral pan-JAK inhibitor, 5-10 mg twice daily. The sample consisted of CD8+ T cells sorted from blood, taken at week 24, from a patient treated with tofacitinib. The chain carries TRBV30 and TRBJ1-1; D ambiguous. The TCR was taken from a human donor with alopecia areata. CDR3 nucleotides: TGTGCCTGGAGTGTAGGGCGGGGAGCTGAAGCTTTCTTT. Encoded protein: CAWSVGRGAEAFF.